A single sample gave rise to the 26 T cell receptor beta chains below, sequenced in a study of a mutant IDH1 vaccine in newly diagnosed glioma. Time point of the sample: baseline, week 1 (first vaccination visit). Treatment described: pre-vaccination baseline after standard-of-care therapy. Libraries were prepared by immunoSEQ multiplex PCR; TCRdb keeps only in-frame clonotypes and omits some of them. This sample has approximately 100,000 clones, with 80% to 90% found just once. The sample consisted of PBMCs, taken from a glioma patient treated with radiotherapy, temozolomide or both. Receptors originate from a woman aged 50 to 60 with glioma.

The chain carries TRBV2 and TRBJ1-5, with TRBD1 matching 8 bases. The J segment lost 6 bases and the V segment lost 6 bases, leaving 7 bases of the junction unmatched. Germline V gene lookup returns CDR1 SNHLY and CDR2 FYNNEI. This CDR3 comprises 14 residues. For the CDR3, the DNA is TGTGCCAGCAGCCAACAGGGGGGGGGTCAGCCCCAGCATTTT. Translation gives CASSQQGGGQPQHF.

This clone was detected once. The chain carries TRBV10-3 and TRBJ2-1; 10 bases fit TRBD2. The CDR3 is made up of 16 amino acids. The J segment lost 8 bases and the V segment lost 2 bases, leaving 9 bases of the junction unmatched. The germline V gene encodes CDR1 ENHRY and CDR2 SYGVKD. The CDR3 sequence: CAISERLPSGRHEQFF. The CDR3, as DNA: TGTGCCATCAGTGAGAGGCTCCCTAGCGGGAGACATGAGCAGTTCTTC.

This chain joins TRBV7-3 and TRBJ1-1; maybe TRBD1 (5 bases). V lost 6 bases and J lost 6, with 14 bases in between. The CDR3 sequence is 13 residues long. Germline V gene sequence: CDR1 SGHTA, CDR2 FQGTGA. CDR3 in amino acids: CASSTGGGPEAFF. DNA of the CDR3: TGTGCCAGCAGTACCGGGGGAGGTCCTGAAGCTTTCTTT. The full variable domain, completed using reference TRBV7-3 and TRBJ1-1, is GAGVSQTPSNKVTEKGKYVELRCDPISGHTALYWYRQSLGQGPEFLIYFQGTGAADDSGLPNDRFFAVRPEGSVSTLKIQRTERGDSAVYLCASSTGGGPEAFFGQGTRLTVV.

V is TRBV2 and J is TRBJ1-5, with D possibly matching TRBD1 (6 bases). The V end lost 6 bases, the J end lost 6 bases, and 15 bases lay between the germline ends. CDR3 size: 14 residues. Germline CDR1 is SNHLY and CDR2 is FYNNEI. The CDR3 nucleotides are TGTGCCAGCAGCGTGGGGGGCGCGGGTCAGCCCCAGCATTTT. Encoded protein: CASSVGGAGQPQHF. Full variable domain (rest looked up from reference TRBV2 and TRBJ1-5): EPEVTQTPSHQVTQMGQEVILRCVPISNHLYFYWYRQILGQKVEFLVSFYNNEISEKSEIFDDQFSVERPDGSNFTLKIRSTKLEDSAMYFCASSVGGAGQPQHFGDGTRLSIL.

The chain has TRBV10-3 and TRBJ2-3; D is ambiguous. V lost 0 bases and J 1 base, leaving 8 bases between the germline ends. The V gene's germline CDR1 is ENHRY and CDR2 SYGVKD. The CDR3 is 15 amino acids. The CDR3 bases are TGTGCCATCAGTGAGTCCCCCCCGGGCACAGATACGCAGTATTTT. Protein product: CAISESPPGTDTQYF.

The J gene is TRBJ1-2, the V gene TRBV2, with D perhaps matching TRBD1 (5 bases). V was pared by 8 bases and J by 4 bases, with 8 bases between. The CDR3 is made up of 11 amino acids. The germline gives CDR1 SNHLY, CDR2 FYNNEI. In DNA form, the CDR3 reads TGTGCCAGCGGGACCAGCTATGGCTACACCTTC. It translates to CASGTSYGYTF.

The rearrangement uses TRBV6-5 and TRBJ1-1; a possible D gene is TRBD1 (6 bases). This CDR3 has 13 residues. The germline V and J ends were trimmed by 7 bases and 2 bases, with 11 bases remaining between them. Per the germline V gene, CDR1 is MNHEY and CDR2 is SVGAGI. The CDR3, as DNA: TGTGCCAGCAAAATGGGGACAAACACTGAAGCTTTCTTT. Amino acids: CASKMGTNTEAFF.

The count of this clone is one. V is TRBV30 and J is TRBJ1-4; possibly TRBD1 for D (5 bases). Trimming removed 5 bases from V and 0 bases from J, with 13 bases in between. The CDR3 sequence is 15 residues long. CDR1 and CDR2 from the germline V gene are GTSNPN and SVGIG (reference sequence). CDR3 DNA: TGTGCCTGGGCCTCTCGGGGGGCAACTAATGAAAAACTGTTTTTT. Translation gives CAWASRGATNEKLFF.

The V and J genes are TRBV10-2 and TRBJ2-3, with D maybe TRBD2 (6 bases). The germline V gene encodes CDR1 WSHSY and CDR2 SAAADI. V lost 3 bases to trimming and J lost 3 bases, with 10 bases between them. The CDR3 length is 14 residues. In nucleotides, the CDR3 is TGCGCCAGCAGTGACGCGGGACGGACAGATACGCAGTATTTT. It yields the protein CASSDAGRTDTQYF.

The CDR3 protein is CASGMGNTGELFF. In DNA, the CDR3 is TGTGCTAGTGGTATGGGGAACACCGGGGAGCTGTTTTTT. The rearrangement links TRBV12-5 to TRBJ2-2; D remains unclear. This CDR3 has 13 amino acids. The germline V gene has CDR1 LGHNT and CDR2 FRNRAP. Trimming pared 5 bases from V and 1 base from J, leaving 5 bases between.

The V gene is TRBV30, the J gene TRBJ2-3; D is unclear. From germline, CDR1 is GTSNPN and CDR2 SVGIG (reference sequence). This CDR3 is 13 amino acids long. Trimming pared 8 bases from V and 4 bases from J, leaving 16 bases between. DNA for the CDR3: TGTGCCGGCCGGAAGGAATCGGCAGATACGCAGTATTTT. Amino acid sequence: CAGRKESADTQYF.

The genes are TRBV29-1 and TRBJ2-4; no clear D gene. The CDR3 has 12 residues. CDR1 and CDR2 (germline): SQVTM, ANQGSEA. The ends were cut back, 2 bases at V and 8 bases at J, with 10 bases in the middle. The CDR3 nucleotides are TGCAGCGTTGAATTTGACACCGACATTCAGTACTTC. This codes for CSVEFDTDIQYF. The full variable domain, completed using reference TRBV29-1 and TRBJ2-4, is SAVISQKPSRDICQRGTSLTIQCQVDSQVTMMFWYRQQPGQSLTLIATANQGSEATYESGFVIDKFPISRPNLTFSTLTVSNMSPEDSSIYLCSVEFDTDIQYFGAGTRLSVL.

The rearrangement joins TRBV6-1 to TRBJ2-7; 9 nucleotides align to TRBD1. The CDR3 runs to 14 residues. V lost 5 bases to trimming and J lost 2 bases; unmatched junction nucleotides: 4. The V gene's germline CDR1 is MNHNS and CDR2 SASEGT. The CDR3 DNA sequence: TGTGCCAGCAGTTCCGGGACAGGGACCTACGAGCAGTACTTC. Protein: CASSSGTGTYEQYF.

This sequence joins TRBV28 and TRBJ1-1; 9 nucleotides agree with TRBD1. Germline values: CDR1 MDHEN, CDR2 SYDVKM. The CDR3 runs 14 residues. With V trimmed by 6 bases and J by 6 bases, 8 bases remained unmatched. CDR3 sequence reads: CASRPGTGLSEAFF. Here the CDR3 DNA reads TGTGCCAGCAGACCCGGGACAGGGTTATCTGAAGCTTTCTTT.

This sequence joins TRBV5-8 and TRBJ1-2, with 9 bases matching TRBD1. Germline CDR1 reads SGHTS; CDR2 reads YDEGEE. The length of the CDR3 is 13 residues. V shed 4 bases and J 7 bases; nucleotides not matched to a gene: 5. CDR3 region: CASSAGQGGGYTF. The CDR3 nucleotides read TGTGCCAGCAGCGCGGGACAGGGTGGTGGCTACACCTTC.

The chain joins TRBV7-9 to TRBJ2-1; 9 bases line up with TRBD2. This CDR3 region has 13 residues. CDR1 SEHNR and CDR2 FQNEAQ come from the germline V gene (reference sequence). V lost 10 bases to trimming and J lost 7 bases; unmatched junction nucleotides: 8. The CDR3 loop reads CATAGLAFNEQFF. CDR3 DNA sequence: TGTGCCACCGCGGGACTAGCTTTTAATGAGCAGTTCTTC.

The genes are TRBV29-1 and TRBJ2-7, with D perhaps given as TRBD1 or TRBD2 (5 bases each). CDR1 and CDR2 (germline): SQVTM, ANQGSEA. The CDR3 is made up of 14 amino acids. Deletions cut 6 bases from V and 0 bases from J, with 15 bases between. The CDR3: CSVEVGAGSYEQYF. DNA of the CDR3: TGCAGCGTCGAGGTAGGGGCGGGCTCCTACGAGCAGTACTTC.

This rearrangement joins TRBV12-5 to TRBJ2-7; D is uncertain. The germline V gene encodes CDR1 LGHNT and CDR2 FRNRAP. With 1 base removed from V and 0 bases from J, the gap between germline ends came to 7 bases. The CDR3 runs to 14 residues. CDR3 coding DNA: TGTGCTAGTGGTTTGGCACTGAGCTCCTACGAGCAGTACTTC. This codes for CASGLALSSYEQYF.

This chain links TRBV7-9 with TRBJ2-3; D might be TRBD2 (6 bases). Trimming removed 5 bases from V and 2 bases from J, with 17 bases in between. This CDR3 contains 16 residues. Germline V gene lookup returns CDR1 SEHNR and CDR2 FQNEAQ (reference sequence). This chain's CDR3 is CASSLLLAGTTDTQYF. CDR3 sequence (DNA): TGTGCCAGCAGCCTGTTGTTGGCGGGGACCACAGATACGCAGTATTTT.

The rearrangement uses TRBV7-9 and TRBJ2-7; possibly TRBD2 for D (5 bases). CDR1 is SEHNR and CDR2 is FQNEAQ in the germline V gene (reference sequence). This CDR3 region has 15 residues. V lost 1 base and J lost 4, with 14 bases in between. The CDR3 here is CASSLGLMREYEQYF. Here the CDR3 DNA reads TGTGCCAGCAGCTTAGGATTGATGAGGGAATACGAGCAGTACTTC.

The chain combines TRBV4-1 with TRBJ1-6, with D perhaps matching TRBD1 (6 bases). V lost 0 bases and J 7 bases, leaving 19 bases between the germline ends. Germline V lookup: CDR1 MGHRA, CDR2 YSYEKL. CDR3 length equals 18 residues. The CDR3 protein is CASSQDEIRGRRNSPLHF. CDR3 bases: TGCGCCAGCAGCCAAGACGAGATCAGGGGTCGACGGAATTCACCCCTCCACTTT.

This sequence joins TRBV6-6 and TRBJ2-7; 8 bases agree with TRBD1. This CDR3 contains 15 residues. The germline gives CDR1 MNHNY, CDR2 SVGAGI (reference sequence). J gave up 5 bases and V 0 bases, and 6 bases lay outside the gene matches. The CDR3 protein is CASSYSGQGANEQYF. The CDR3 nucleotides are TGTGCCAGCAGTTACTCAGGGCAGGGGGCTAACGAGCAGTACTTC.

The rearrangement uses TRBV30 and TRBJ1-1, with 7 positions matching TRBD1. The CDR3 consists of 20 residues. With 0 bases clipped from V and 0 bases from J, the junction kept 19 bases outside the gene matches. Germline CDR1 and CDR2: GTSNPN and SVGIG (reference sequence). CDR3 loop: CAWSVGANYSGGTLNTEAFF. The CDR3 coding sequence is TGTGCCTGGAGTGTAGGCGCCAATTACTCAGGGGGGACATTGAACACTGAAGCTTTCTTT.

CDR3 region: CASRTGGSPLHF. CDR3 nucleotides: TGTGCCAGTAGGACAGGGGGCTCACCCCTCCACTTT. The chain joins TRBV19 to TRBJ1-6, with 10 bases fitting TRBD1. In germline, CDR1 is LNHDA, CDR2 SQIVND (reference sequence). Germline trimming cut 6 bases from V and 10 bases from J; bases unmatched to any gene: 0. CDR3 length equals 12 residues.

The CDR3 loop is CASSQDRRYEQYF. In DNA form, the CDR3 reads TGCGCCAGCAGCCAAGATCGCCGCTACGAGCAGTACTTC. The chain links TRBV4-1 to TRBJ2-7; D call uncertain. Germline CDR1 MGHRA, CDR2 YSYEKL. This CDR3 has 13 amino acids. V lost 0 bases, J lost 3 bases, and 6 bases lay in between.

This clone was picked up one time. The chain carries TRBV6-1 and TRBJ2-3; D gene uncertain. V was pared by 2 bases and J by 2 bases, with 5 bases between. Germline V CDR1 and CDR2: MNHNS, SASEGT. The CDR3 is made up of 13 amino acids. Here the CDR3 reads CASSELATDTQYF. The CDR3 nucleotides read TGTGCCAGCAGTGAATTAGCCACAGATACGCAGTATTTT.